What follows is one TCR beta chain and its context. Its antigen is still unknown. The TRB cDNA libraries were prepared by 5' RACE with UMI labels. TCRdb re-called the 5' RACE reads; every CDR3 protein appears as one record, without DNA. This sample's table reports over 95,000 distinct CDR3 sequences. These data come from a study of CXCR3-negative and CXCR3-positive naive CD8 T cells. Study background: Per library, roughly 1.4 +/- 0.3 million reads; approximately 150 million TRB reads overall.

This CDR3 has 16 residues. Germline V lookup: CDR1 LGHNT, CDR2 FRNRAP. Study-wide points: The TRBV-TRBJ usage of naive CXCR3-negative and CXCR3-positive cells was similar, but that of memory cells differed. For CXCR3-positive naive cells, TRB CDR3s were more hydrophobic than those of CXCR3-negative naive cells.

Identification of naive CD8+ T cells rested on CD45RO-CCR7+CD27+CD95- status. This receptor was obtained from a human donor in good health. Some clones in this sample may be carry-over from other donors' samples. The gene calls are TRBV12-5 and TRBJ1-5. Material: naive CXCR3+ CD8+ T cells from blood. The subset here: CD45RO-CCR7+CD27+CD95- naive CD8+ T cells expressing CXCR3 (TNR3+). CDR3 in amino acids: CASGLEQDNSNQPQHF.